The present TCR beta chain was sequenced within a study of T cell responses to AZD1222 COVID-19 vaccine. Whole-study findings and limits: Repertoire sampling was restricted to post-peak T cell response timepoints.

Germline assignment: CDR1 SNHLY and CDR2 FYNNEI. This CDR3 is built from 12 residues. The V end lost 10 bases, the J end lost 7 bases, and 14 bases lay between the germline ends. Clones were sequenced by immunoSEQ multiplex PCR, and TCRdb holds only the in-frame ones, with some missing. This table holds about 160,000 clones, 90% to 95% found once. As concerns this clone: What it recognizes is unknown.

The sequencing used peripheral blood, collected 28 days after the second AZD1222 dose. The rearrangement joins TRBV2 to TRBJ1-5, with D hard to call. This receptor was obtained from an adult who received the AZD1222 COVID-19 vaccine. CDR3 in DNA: TGTGCCACCAAAACCGAAGGACAGCCCCAGCATTTT. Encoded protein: CATKTEGQPQHF.